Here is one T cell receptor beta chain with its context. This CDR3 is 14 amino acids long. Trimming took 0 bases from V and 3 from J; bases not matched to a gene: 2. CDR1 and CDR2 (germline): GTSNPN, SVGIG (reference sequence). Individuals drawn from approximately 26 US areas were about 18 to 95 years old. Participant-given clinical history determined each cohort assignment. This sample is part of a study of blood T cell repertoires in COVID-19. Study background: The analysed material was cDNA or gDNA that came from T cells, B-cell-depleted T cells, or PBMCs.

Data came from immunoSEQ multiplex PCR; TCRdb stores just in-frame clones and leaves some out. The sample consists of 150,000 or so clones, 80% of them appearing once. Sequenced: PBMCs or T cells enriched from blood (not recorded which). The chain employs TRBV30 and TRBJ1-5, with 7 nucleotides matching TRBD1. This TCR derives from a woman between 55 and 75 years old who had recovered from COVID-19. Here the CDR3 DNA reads TGTGCCTGGAGTGTAGGACAGGTCAATCAGCCCCAGCATTTT. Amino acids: CAWSVGQVNQPQHF.